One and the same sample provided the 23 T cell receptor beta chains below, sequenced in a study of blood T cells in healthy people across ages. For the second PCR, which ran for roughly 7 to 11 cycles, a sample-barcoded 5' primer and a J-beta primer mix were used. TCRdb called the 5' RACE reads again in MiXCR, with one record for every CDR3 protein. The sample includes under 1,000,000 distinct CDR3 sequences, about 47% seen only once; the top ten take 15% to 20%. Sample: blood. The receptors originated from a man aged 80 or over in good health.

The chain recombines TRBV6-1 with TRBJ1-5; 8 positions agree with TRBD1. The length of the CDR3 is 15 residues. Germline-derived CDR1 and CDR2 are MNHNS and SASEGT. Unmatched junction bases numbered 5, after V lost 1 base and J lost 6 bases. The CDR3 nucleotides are TGTGCCAGCAGTGAAGGGGGCAGGGGGCTTCAGCCCCAGCATTTT. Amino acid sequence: CASSEGGRGLQPQHF.

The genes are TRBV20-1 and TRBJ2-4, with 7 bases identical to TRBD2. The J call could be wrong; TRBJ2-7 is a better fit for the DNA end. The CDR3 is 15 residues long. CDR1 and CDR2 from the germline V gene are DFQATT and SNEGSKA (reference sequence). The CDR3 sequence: CSAARSRGSPNEQYF. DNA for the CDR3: TGCAGTGCCGCTCGGTCTCGCGGGAGTCCCAACGAGCAGTACTTC.

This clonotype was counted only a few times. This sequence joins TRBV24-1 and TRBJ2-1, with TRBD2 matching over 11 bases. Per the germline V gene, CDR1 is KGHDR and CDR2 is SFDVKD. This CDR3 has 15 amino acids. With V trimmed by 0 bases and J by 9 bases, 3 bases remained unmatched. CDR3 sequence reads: CATSDLVLAGAEQFF. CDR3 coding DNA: TGTGCCACCAGTGATTTGGTACTAGCGGGGGCTGAGCAGTTCTTC.

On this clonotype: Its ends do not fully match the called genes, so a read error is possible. As DNA, the CDR3 is TGCAGCGGCACAGGGGAAACCTACGAGCACTACTTC. This encodes CSGTGETYEHYF. The chain is built from TRBV29-1 and TRBJ2-7; TRBD1 matches at 7 bases. The germline gives CDR1 SQVTM, CDR2 ANQGSEA. This CDR3 spans 12 amino acids.

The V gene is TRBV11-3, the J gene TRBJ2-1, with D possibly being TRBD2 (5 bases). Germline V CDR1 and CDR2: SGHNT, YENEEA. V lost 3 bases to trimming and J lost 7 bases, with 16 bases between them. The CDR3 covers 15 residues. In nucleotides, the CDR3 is TGTGCCAGCAGCTTGAATGGACTCCTCAGGAATGAGCAGTTCTTC. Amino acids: CASSLNGLLRNEQFF.

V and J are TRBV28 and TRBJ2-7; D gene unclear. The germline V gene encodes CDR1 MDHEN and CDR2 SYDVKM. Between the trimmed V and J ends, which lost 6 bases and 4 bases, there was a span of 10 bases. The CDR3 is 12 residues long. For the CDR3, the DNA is TGTGCCAGCAGAACGACCCCATACGAGCAGTACTTC. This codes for CASRTTPYEQYF.

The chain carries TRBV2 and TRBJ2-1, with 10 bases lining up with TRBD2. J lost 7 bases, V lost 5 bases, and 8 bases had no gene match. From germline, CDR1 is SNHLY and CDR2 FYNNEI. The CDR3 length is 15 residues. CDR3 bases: TGTGCCAGCAGTCCCGAGCGGGAGGGCCGAAATGAGCAGTTCTTC. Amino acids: CASSPEREGRNEQFF.

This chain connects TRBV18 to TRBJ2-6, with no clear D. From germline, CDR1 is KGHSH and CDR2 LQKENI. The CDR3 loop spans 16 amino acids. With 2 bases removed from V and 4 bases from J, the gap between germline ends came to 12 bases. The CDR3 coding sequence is TGTGCCAGCTCACCAGTCGGGCTCTTGGGGGCCAACGTCCTGACTTTC. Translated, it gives CASSPVGLLGANVLTF. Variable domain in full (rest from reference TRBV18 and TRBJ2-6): NAGVMQNPRHLVRRRGQEARLRCSPMKGHSHVYWYRQLPEEGLKFMVYLQKENIIDESGMPKERFSAEFPKEGPSILRIQQVVRGDSAAYFCASSPVGLLGANVLTFGAGSRLTVL.

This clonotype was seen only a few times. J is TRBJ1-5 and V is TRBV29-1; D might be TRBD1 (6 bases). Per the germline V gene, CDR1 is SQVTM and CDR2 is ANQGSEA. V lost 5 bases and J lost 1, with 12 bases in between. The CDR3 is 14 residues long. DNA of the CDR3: TGCAGCGTTTCCGGGACACGGAGCAATCAGCCCCAGCATTTT. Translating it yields CSVSGTRSNQPQHF.

The CDR3 DNA reads TGTGCCAGCAGCAATACAGGGGCGCGGGAGACCCAGTACTTC. Residues: CASSNTGARETQYF. The V call is TRBV7-9, the J call TRBJ2-5; TRBD1 agrees at 7 bases. The trim removed 5 bases at V and 5 bases at J, leaving 8 bases unmatched. This CDR3 region has 14 residues. Germline values: CDR1 SEHNR, CDR2 FQNEAQ (reference sequence).

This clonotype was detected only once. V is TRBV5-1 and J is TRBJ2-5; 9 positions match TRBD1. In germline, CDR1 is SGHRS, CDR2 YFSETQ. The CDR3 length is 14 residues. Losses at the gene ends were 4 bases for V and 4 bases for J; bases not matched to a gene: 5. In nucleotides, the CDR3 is TGCGCCAGCAGCACCGGGACAGGGAGAGAGACCCAGTACTTC. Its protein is CASSTGTGRETQYF.

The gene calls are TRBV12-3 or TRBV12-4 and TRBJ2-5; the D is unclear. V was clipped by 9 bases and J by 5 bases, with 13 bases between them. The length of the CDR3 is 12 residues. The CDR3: CARSPGGETQYF. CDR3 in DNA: TGTGCCAGGAGCCCAGGTGGGGAGACCCAGTACTTC.

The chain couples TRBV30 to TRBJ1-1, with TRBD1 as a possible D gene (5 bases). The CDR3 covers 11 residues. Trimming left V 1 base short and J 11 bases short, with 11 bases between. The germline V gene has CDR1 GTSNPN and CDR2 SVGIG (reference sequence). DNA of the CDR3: TGTGCCTGGAGTGACAGGTTCCCCGCTTTCTTT. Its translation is CAWSDRFPAFF.

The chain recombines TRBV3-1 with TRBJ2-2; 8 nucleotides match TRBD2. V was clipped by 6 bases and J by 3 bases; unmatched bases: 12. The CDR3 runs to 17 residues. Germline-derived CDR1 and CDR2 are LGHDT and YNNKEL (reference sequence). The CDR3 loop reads CASRKGSGGPHTGELFF. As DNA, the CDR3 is TGTGCCAGCAGGAAGGGATCGGGAGGGCCTCACACCGGGGAGCTGTTTTTT.

CDR3 in DNA: TGCAGCGTTGAAGCTAGCGGGAGCTCCTACAATGAGCAGTTCTTC. This sequence encodes CSVEASGSSYNEQFF. This chain uses TRBV29-1 with TRBJ2-1, with TRBD2 matching over 10 bases. V lost 1 base, J lost 0 bases, and 0 bases stayed unmatched. Germline V gene lookup returns CDR1 SQVTM and CDR2 ANQGSEA. The CDR3 extends over 15 amino acids.

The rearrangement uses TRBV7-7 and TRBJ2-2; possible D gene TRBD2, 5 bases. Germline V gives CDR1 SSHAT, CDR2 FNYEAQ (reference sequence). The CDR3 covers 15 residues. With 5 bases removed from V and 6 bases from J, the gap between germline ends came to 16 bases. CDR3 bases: TGTGCCAGCAGCCCAGGAGGAGGCATCCCCGGGGAGCTGTTTTTT. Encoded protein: CASSPGGGIPGELFF.

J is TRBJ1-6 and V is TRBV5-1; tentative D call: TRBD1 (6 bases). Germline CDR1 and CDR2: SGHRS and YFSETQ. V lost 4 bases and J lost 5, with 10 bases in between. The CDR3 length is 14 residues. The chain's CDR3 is CASSKGQDNSPLHF. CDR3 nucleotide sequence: TGCGCCAGCAGCAAGGGACAAGATAATTCACCCCTCCACTTT.

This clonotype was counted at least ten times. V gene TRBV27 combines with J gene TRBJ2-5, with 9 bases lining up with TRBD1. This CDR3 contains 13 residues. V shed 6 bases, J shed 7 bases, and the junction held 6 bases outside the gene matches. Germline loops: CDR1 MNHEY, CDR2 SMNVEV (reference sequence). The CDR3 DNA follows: TGTGCCAGCAGATCGACAGGGGGGGGGACCCAGTACTTC. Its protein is CASRSTGGGTQYF.

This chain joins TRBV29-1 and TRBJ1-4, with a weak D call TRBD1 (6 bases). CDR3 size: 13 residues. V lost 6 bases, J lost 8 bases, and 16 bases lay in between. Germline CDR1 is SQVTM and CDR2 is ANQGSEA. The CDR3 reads CSVKGVGMEKLFF. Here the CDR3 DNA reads TGCAGCGTGAAGGGGGTGGGGATGGAAAAACTGTTTTTT.

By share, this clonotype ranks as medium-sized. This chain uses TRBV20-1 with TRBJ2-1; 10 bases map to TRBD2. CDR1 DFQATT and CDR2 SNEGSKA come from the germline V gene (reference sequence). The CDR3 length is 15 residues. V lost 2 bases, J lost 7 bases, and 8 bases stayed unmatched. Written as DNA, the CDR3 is TGCAGTGCTAGAACCGGACAGCGGGAGGGGAATGAGCAGTTCTTC. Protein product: CSARTGQREGNEQFF.

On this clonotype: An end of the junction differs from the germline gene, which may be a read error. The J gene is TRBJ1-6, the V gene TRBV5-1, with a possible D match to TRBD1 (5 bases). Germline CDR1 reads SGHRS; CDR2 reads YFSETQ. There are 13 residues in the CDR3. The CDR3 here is CASSRDQGSPPHF. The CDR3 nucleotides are TGCGCCAGCAGTCGGGACCAAGGGTCACCCCCCCACTTT.

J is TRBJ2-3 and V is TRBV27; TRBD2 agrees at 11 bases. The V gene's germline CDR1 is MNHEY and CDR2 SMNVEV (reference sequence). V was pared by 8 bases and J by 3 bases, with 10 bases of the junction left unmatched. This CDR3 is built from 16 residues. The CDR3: CASGRSLAGGTDTQYF. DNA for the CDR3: TGTGCCAGCGGGAGGTCTCTAGCGGGAGGAACAGATACGCAGTATTTT.

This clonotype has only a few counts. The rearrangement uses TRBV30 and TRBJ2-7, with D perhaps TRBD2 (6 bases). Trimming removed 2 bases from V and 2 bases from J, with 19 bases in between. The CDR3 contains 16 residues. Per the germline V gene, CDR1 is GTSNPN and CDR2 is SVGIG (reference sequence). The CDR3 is CAWSNRKGGEAYEQYF. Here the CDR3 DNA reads TGTGCCTGGAGTAATCGAAAAGGCGGGGAAGCCTACGAGCAGTACTTC. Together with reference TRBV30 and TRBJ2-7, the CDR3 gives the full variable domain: SQTIHQWPATLVQPVGSPLSLECTVEGTSNPNLYWYRQAAGRGLQLLFYSVGIGQISSEVPQNLSASRPQDRQFILSSKKLLLSDSGFYLCAWSNRKGGEAYEQYFGPGTRLTVT.